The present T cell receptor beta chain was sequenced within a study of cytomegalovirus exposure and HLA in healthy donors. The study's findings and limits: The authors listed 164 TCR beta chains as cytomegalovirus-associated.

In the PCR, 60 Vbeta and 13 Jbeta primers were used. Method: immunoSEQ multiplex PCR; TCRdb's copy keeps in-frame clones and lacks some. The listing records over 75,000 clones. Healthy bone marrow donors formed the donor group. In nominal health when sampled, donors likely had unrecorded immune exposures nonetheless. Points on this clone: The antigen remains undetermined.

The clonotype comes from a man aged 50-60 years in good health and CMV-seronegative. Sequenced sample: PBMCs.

CDR3 sequence reads: CASSEYTGGDHYSNQPQHF. DNA of the CDR3: TGTGCCAGCAGTGAATATACAGGAGGGGACCATTATAGCAATCAGCCCCAGCATTTT. The chain carries TRBV6-1 and TRBJ1-5, with a possible D match to TRBD1 (5 bases). The germline CDR1 and CDR2 sequences are MNHNS and SASEGT. This CDR3 is built from 19 residues. V lost 2 bases, J lost 0 bases, and 20 bases lay in between.